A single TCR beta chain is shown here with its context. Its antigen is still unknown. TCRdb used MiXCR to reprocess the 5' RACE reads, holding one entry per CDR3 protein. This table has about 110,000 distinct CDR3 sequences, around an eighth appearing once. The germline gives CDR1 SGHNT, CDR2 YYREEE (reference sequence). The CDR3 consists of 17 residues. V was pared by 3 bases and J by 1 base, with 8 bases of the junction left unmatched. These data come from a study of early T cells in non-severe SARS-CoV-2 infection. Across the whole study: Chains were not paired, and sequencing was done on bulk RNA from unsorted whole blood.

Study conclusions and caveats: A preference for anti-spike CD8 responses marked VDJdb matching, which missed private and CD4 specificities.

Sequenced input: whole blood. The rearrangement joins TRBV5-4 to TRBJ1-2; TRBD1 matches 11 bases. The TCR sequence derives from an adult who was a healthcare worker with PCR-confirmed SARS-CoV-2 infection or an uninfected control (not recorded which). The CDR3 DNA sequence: TGTGCCAGCAGCTCCATCGGGACAGGGGGGAATAACTATGGCTACACCTTC. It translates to CASSSIGTGGNNYGYTF.